These 31 T cell receptor beta chains share one sample of origin, sequenced in a study of blood T cell repertoires in COVID-19. Measured with immunoSEQ multiplex PCR; TCRdb has only the in-frame clones, and not every one. The sample lists some 180,000 clones, roughly 85% occurring once. Sequencing input: PBMCs or T cells enriched from blood (not recorded which). All receptors come from a woman between 65 and 79 years old in a cohort exposed to, infected with or recovered from COVID-19 (not recorded which).

This clone was picked up a small number of times. The chain recombines TRBV5-1 with TRBJ2-3; tentative D call: TRBD2 (5 bases). V shed 7 bases and J shed 2 bases, with 17 bases lying between them. The CDR3 extends over 15 amino acids. Germline V gene sequence: CDR1 SGHRS, CDR2 YFSETQ. The CDR3 sequence is CASALLAGLTDTQYF. The DNA of the CDR3 is TGCGCCAGCGCCCTCCTCGCAGGACTCACAGATACGCAGTATTTT.

The chain links TRBV7-9 to TRBJ2-7; no reliable D call. Trimming took 3 bases from V and 5 from J, leaving 11 bases between them. Germline values: CDR1 SEHNR, CDR2 FQNEAQ (reference sequence). The CDR3 has 13 amino acids. For the CDR3, the DNA is TGTGCCAGCAGCTTTCATTCCCGAGACGAGCAGTACTTC. Translating gives CASSFHSRDEQYF.

This chain joins TRBV2 and TRBJ2-7; 11 nucleotides align to TRBD1. The V and J ends lost 7 bases and 10 bases, in that order; junction bases with no gene match: 9. Looked up from germline, CDR1 is SNHLY and CDR2 is FYNNEI. The CDR3 runs to 13 residues. CDR3 bases: TGTGCCAGCAATGGACAGGGGGCGTTGATTCAGTACTTC. It encodes CASNGQGALIQYF.

The CDR3: CASSLGGLAGGAELETQYF. Here the CDR3 DNA reads TGTGCCAGCAGTTTAGGGGGGTTAGCGGGAGGTGCCGAGCTCGAGACCCAGTACTTC. V usage is TRBV27 and J usage is TRBJ2-5, with TRBD2 matching over 10 bases. Germline lookup yields CDR1 MNHEY and CDR2 SMNVEV (reference sequence). The V and J ends lost 2 bases and 5 bases, in that order; junction bases with no gene match: 17. The CDR3 sequence is 19 residues long.

The rearrangement uses TRBV18 and TRBJ2-7, with 14 positions matching TRBD2. Germline lookup yields CDR1 KGHSH and CDR2 LQKENI. The CDR3 has 19 amino acids. Losses at the gene ends were 4 bases for V and 6 bases for J; bases not matched to a gene: 17. Written as DNA, the CDR3 is TGTGCCAGCTCACTCGGGGCCCCGGGACTAGCGGGAGATTCTCGCGAGCAGTACTTC. Protein sequence: CASSLGAPGLAGDSREQYF.

The rearrangement links TRBV5-1 to TRBJ2-2, with TRBD2 as a possible D gene (6 bases). Trimming cost V 0 bases and J 3 bases, with 12 bases left between them. Germline CDR1 and CDR2: SGHRS and YFSETQ. The CDR3 has 16 residues. CDR3 amino acids: CASSLVGTADTGELFF. The CDR3, as DNA: TGCGCCAGCAGCTTGGTTGGGACTGCGGACACCGGGGAGCTGTTTTTT.

The gene calls are TRBV2 and TRBJ1-6; no clear D gene. Germline V CDR1 and CDR2: SNHLY, FYNNEI. V lost 5 bases, J lost 0 bases, and 8 bases lay in between. The CDR3 extends over 15 amino acids. This CDR3 is CASSQLSSYNSPLHF. In DNA, the CDR3 is TGTGCCAGCAGTCAGTTAAGCTCCTATAATTCACCCCTCCACTTT.

The chain carries TRBV10-3 and TRBJ1-2, with 9 bases that match TRBD1. CDR3 length equals 16 residues. Germline CDR1 ENHRY, CDR2 SYGVKD. CDR3 coding DNA: TGTGCTACTTCCGGACAGGGGTCCTTAAGTGACTATGGCTACACCTTC. Its translation: CATSGQGSLSDYGYTF.

The V gene is TRBV5-4, the J gene TRBJ2-1; 11 bases are shared with TRBD2. The germline V gene encodes CDR1 SGHNT and CDR2 YYREEE (reference sequence). The ends lost 0 bases at V and 9 bases at J; junction bases unmatched: 5. The CDR3 contains 15 residues. CDR3 region: CASSLDRGLAVEQFF. The CDR3 DNA follows: TGTGCCAGCAGCTTGGACCGGGGACTAGCGGTTGAGCAGTTCTTC.

The chain carries TRBV19 and TRBJ2-2, with D uncertain. Germline assignment: CDR1 LNHDA and CDR2 SQIVND (reference sequence). This CDR3 contains 16 residues. Trimming took 2 bases from V and 6 from J, leaving 16 bases between them. The CDR3 coding sequence is TGTGCCAGTAGTATACCGCCCCAGCGATCGGCCGGGGAGCTGTTTTTT. It is translated as CASSIPPQRSAGELFF.

There are a few counts of this clone. The chain couples TRBV5-4 to TRBJ2-1, with 7 bases aligning to TRBD1. Germline trimming cut 4 bases from V and 7 bases from J; bases unmatched to any gene: 11. The CDR3 is 15 amino acids. Germline V lookup: CDR1 SGHNT, CDR2 YYREEE (reference sequence). The CDR3 sequence: CASSPPRTGVNEQFF. The CDR3 DNA reads TGTGCCAGCAGCCCCCCCCGGACAGGCGTGAATGAGCAGTTCTTC.

This chain joins TRBV5-1 and TRBJ1-1, with D unresolved. Trimming cost V 1 base and J 7 bases, with 11 bases left between them. Germline CDR1 SGHRS, CDR2 YFSETQ. The CDR3 is 13 amino acids. The CDR3 sequence: CASSLLMRSEAFF. The CDR3 DNA reads TGCGCCAGCAGCTTGTTGATGAGGAGTGAAGCTTTCTTT.

The chain carries TRBV5-4 and TRBJ2-1; a weak D match, TRBD1 (5 bases). The CDR3 spans 15 residues. Trimming took off 4 bases at V and 1 base at J, with 12 bases between the two ends. Per the germline V gene, CDR1 is SGHNT and CDR2 is YYREEE (reference sequence). The CDR3 loop reads CASSLRGGSYNEQFF. The CDR3 coding sequence is TGTGCCAGCAGCCTTAGGGGCGGATCCTACAATGAGCAGTTCTTC.

The V gene is TRBV6-1, the J gene TRBJ2-7; D uncertain. This CDR3 has 13 residues. V lost 5 bases to trimming and J lost 2 bases, with 10 bases between them. Germline assignment: CDR1 MNHNS and CDR2 SASEGT. The CDR3 coding sequence is TGTGCCAGCAGTCCCGCAGGTACCTACGAGCAGTACTTC. Amino acid sequence: CASSPAGTYEQYF.

A remark on this clone: Within the sample, other DNA sequences also encode this same CDR3. V gene TRBV4-1 combines with J gene TRBJ2-7; 10 nucleotides line up with TRBD1. This CDR3 region has 15 residues. J gave up 3 bases and V 3 bases, and 5 bases lay outside the gene matches. The germline V gene encodes CDR1 MGHRA and CDR2 YSYEKL. The CDR3 DNA follows: TGCGCCAGCAGCCAGGGGACAGGGGCCGTCTACGAGCAGTACTTC. Its protein is CASSQGTGAVYEQYF.

The genes are TRBV2 and TRBJ2-7; 7 positions agree with TRBD1. J gave up 4 bases and V 8 bases, and 11 bases lay outside the gene matches. The CDR3 covers 14 residues. Per the germline V gene, CDR1 is SNHLY and CDR2 is FYNNEI. The CDR3 spells CASLKAGTAYEQYF. CDR3 DNA: TGTGCCAGCCTAAAGGCCGGGACAGCTTACGAGCAGTACTTC. Supplemented by reference TRBV2 and TRBJ2-7, the full variable domain reads EPEVTQTPSHQVTQMGQEVILRCVPISNHLYFYWYRQILGQKVEFLVSFYNNEISEKSEIFDDQFSVERPDGSNFTLKIRSTKLEDSAMYFCASLKAGTAYEQYFGPGTRLTVT.

This sequence joins TRBV10-3 and TRBJ1-1; the D gene is possibly TRBD1 (5 bases). The CDR3 has 13 residues. Germline CDR1 reads ENHRY; CDR2 reads SYGVKD. V dropped 6 bases and J dropped 0 bases, with 8 bases sitting between them. The CDR3 DNA sequence: TGTGCCATCAGGAAGGGGATGAACACTGAAGCTTTCTTT. Translating gives CAIRKGMNTEAFF.

The chain uses TRBV2 and TRBJ2-4, with D maybe TRBD2 (5 bases). Trimming cost V 6 bases and J 9 bases, with 18 bases left between them. CDR1 is SNHLY, CDR2 FYNNEI, per germline. This CDR3 spans 14 amino acids. The CDR3 region is CASRPPPAGGIQYF. CDR3 coding DNA: TGTGCCAGCAGACCCCCCCCTGCGGGTGGCATTCAGTACTTC.

The chain has TRBV9 and TRBJ2-2; D unresolved. V was pared by 1 base and J by 4 bases, with 14 bases between. The CDR3 has 16 residues. Looked up from germline, CDR1 is SGDLS and CDR2 is YYNGEE. The CDR3 sequence: CASSVRQVPATGELFF. CDR3 nucleotides: TGTGCCAGCAGCGTACGCCAGGTTCCCGCCACCGGGGAGCTGTTTTTT.

The V and J genes are TRBV9 and TRBJ1-6, with 7 bases fitting TRBD1. The CDR3 is made up of 16 amino acids. The germline V gene encodes CDR1 SGDLS and CDR2 YYNGEE. The trim removed 3 bases at V and 10 bases at J, leaving 13 bases unmatched. The CDR3 protein is CASSDGDRVRGSPLHF. CDR3 DNA sequence: TGTGCCAGCAGCGACGGAGACAGGGTCAGGGGATCACCCCTCCACTTT.

In this sample, this clone turned up a few times. The chain couples TRBV11-1 to TRBJ1-1; no clear D. With 6 bases removed from V and 1 base from J, the gap between germline ends came to 9 bases. Germline CDR1 and CDR2: SGHAT and FQDESV (reference sequence). The CDR3 sequence is 13 residues long. In nucleotides, the CDR3 is TGTGCCAGCAGGCTACAGTCGAACACTGAAGCTTTCTTT. Amino acids: CASRLQSNTEAFF.

This rearrangement joins TRBV3-1 (or the pseudogene TRBV3-2) to TRBJ1-1; D is unclear. Trimming took off 4 bases at V and 0 bases at J, with 6 bases between the two ends. Germline V CDR1 and CDR2: LGHDT, YNNKEL (reference sequence). The CDR3 has 13 residues. CDR3 nucleotides: TGTGCCAGCAGCCCTACAGTGAACACTGAAGCTTTCTTT. Translation: CASSPTVNTEAFF.

This chain joins TRBV19 and TRBJ2-1; 10 bases are a match to TRBD2. This CDR3 is built from 15 residues. V shed 4 bases, J shed 3 bases, and the junction held 3 bases outside the gene matches. CDR1 and CDR2 from the germline V gene are LNHDA and SQIVND (reference sequence). Here the CDR3 reads CASSRLAGVYNEQFF. In DNA form, the CDR3 reads TGTGCCAGTAGTAGGCTAGCGGGAGTCTACAATGAGCAGTTCTTC.

The chain couples TRBV18 to TRBJ2-1; a possible D gene is TRBD2 (6 bases). Germline assignment: CDR1 KGHSH and CDR2 LQKENI. V was cut by 3 bases and J by 3 bases, with 12 bases left in between. CDR3 length: 15 residues. The CDR3 here is CASSPRGSGYNEQFF. In DNA form, the CDR3 reads TGTGCCAGCTCACCTCGGGGGTCCGGCTACAATGAGCAGTTCTTC. The full variable domain, rest sourced from reference TRBV18 and TRBJ2-1, is NAGVMQNPRHLVRRRGQEARLRCSPMKGHSHVYWYRQLPEEGLKFMVYLQKENIIDESGMPKERFSAEFPKEGPSILRIQQVVRGDSAAYFCASSPRGSGYNEQFFGPGTRLTVL.

The J gene is TRBJ2-2, the V gene TRBV24-1, with 8 bases matching TRBD1. Germline CDR1 KGHDR, CDR2 SFDVKD. The CDR3 loop spans 17 amino acids. The J segment lost 7 bases and the V segment lost 3 bases, leaving 12 bases of the junction unmatched. CDR3 sequence reads: CATSDPGAGGISGELFF. The CDR3 bases are TGTGCCACCAGTGATCCCGGGGCAGGGGGCATCAGCGGGGAGCTGTTTTTT.

In its sample, this clone was seen a few times. The chain carries TRBV9 and TRBJ2-1; a possible D gene is TRBD1 (6 bases). In germline, CDR1 is SGDLS, CDR2 YYNGEE. V was pared by 2 bases and J by 9 bases, with 15 bases between. The CDR3 is 14 residues long. Written as DNA, the CDR3 is TGTGCCAGCAGCGTCGTCCCCCTCAGGGGTGAGCAGTTCTTC. Translating it yields CASSVVPLRGEQFF.

V usage is TRBV7-2 and J usage is TRBJ2-2, with TRBD2 identical over 12 bases. CDR1 is SGHTA, CDR2 FQGNSA, per germline. V was pared by 5 bases and J by 4 bases, with 8 bases of the junction left unmatched. The CDR3 contains 17 residues. CDR3 region: CASSPSGLAGITGELFF. The CDR3 coding sequence is TGTGCCAGCAGCCCCTCAGGACTAGCGGGAATCACCGGGGAGCTGTTTTTT.

This chain uses TRBV11-2 with TRBJ2-5; 7 positions match TRBD2. V lost 1 base and J lost 4; bases outside the gene matches: 0. This CDR3 contains 13 residues. The V gene's germline CDR1 is SGHAT and CDR2 FQNNGV. The CDR3 protein is CASSLGGGETQYF. The CDR3 DNA reads as TGTGCCAGCAGCTTAGGGGGGGGAGAGACCCAGTACTTC. Supplemented by reference TRBV11-2 and TRBJ2-5, the full variable domain reads EAGVAQSPRYKIIEKRQSVAFWCNPISGHATLYWYQQILGQGPKLLIQFQNNGVVDDSQLPKDRFSAERLKGVDSTLKIQPAKLEDSAVYLCASSLGGGETQYFGPGTRLLVL.

The V and J genes are TRBV5-4 and TRBJ2-5, with D possibly TRBD2 on 6 matching bases. Trimming took 0 bases from V and 3 from J, leaving 18 bases between them. CDR1 SGHNT and CDR2 YYREEE come from the germline V gene (reference sequence). CDR3 length: 17 amino acids. The DNA for the CDR3 is TGTGCCAGCAGCTTGGGGGGCGGGGTAGCGGTAAAAGAGACCCAGTACTTC. Protein product: CASSLGGGVAVKETQYF.

The V call is TRBV15, the J call TRBJ1-3; D remains unclear. CDR1 is LNHNV, CDR2 YYDKDF, per germline (reference sequence). The CDR3 is made up of 15 amino acids. V shed 0 bases and J shed 0 bases, with 6 bases lying between them. The CDR3 DNA is TGTGCCACCAGCAGAGACAGGCTCTCTGGAAACACCATATATTTT. It yields the protein CATSRDRLSGNTIYF. Using reference TRBV15 and TRBJ1-3 for the parts outside the CDR3, the full variable domain is DAMVIQNPRYQVTQFGKPVTLSCSQTLNHNVMYWYQQKSSQAPKLLFHYYDKDFNNEADTPDNFQSRRPNTSFCFLDIRSPGLGDTAMYLCATSRDRLSGNTIYFGEGSWLTVV.

The rearrangement joins TRBV5-4 to TRBJ2-3; D perhaps matches TRBD2 (5 bases). The CDR3 is 13 residues long. Deletions cut 3 bases from V and 6 bases from J, with 11 bases between. CDR1 is SGHNT and CDR2 is YYREEE in the germline V gene (reference sequence). The CDR3 DNA reads TGTGCCAGCAGCTCAGTGGGAGACGATACGCAGTATTTT. Its translation: CASSSVGDDTQYF.